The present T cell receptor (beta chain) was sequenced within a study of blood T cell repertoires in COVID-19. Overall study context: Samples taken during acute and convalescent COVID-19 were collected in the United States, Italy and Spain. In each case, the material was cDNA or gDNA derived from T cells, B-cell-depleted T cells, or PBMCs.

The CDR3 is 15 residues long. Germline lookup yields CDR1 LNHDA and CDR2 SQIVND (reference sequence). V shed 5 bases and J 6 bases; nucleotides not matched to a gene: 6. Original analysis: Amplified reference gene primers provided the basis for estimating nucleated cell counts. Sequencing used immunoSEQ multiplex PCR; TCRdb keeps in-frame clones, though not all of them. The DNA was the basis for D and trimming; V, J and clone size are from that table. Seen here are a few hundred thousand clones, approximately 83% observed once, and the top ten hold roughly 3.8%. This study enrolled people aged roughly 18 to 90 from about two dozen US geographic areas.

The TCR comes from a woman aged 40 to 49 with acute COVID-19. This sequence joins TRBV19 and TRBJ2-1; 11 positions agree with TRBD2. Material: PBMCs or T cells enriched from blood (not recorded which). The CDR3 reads CASSLQLAGVNEQFF. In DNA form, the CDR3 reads TGTGCCAGTAGTTTACAACTAGCGGGAGTCAATGAGCAGTTCTTC.